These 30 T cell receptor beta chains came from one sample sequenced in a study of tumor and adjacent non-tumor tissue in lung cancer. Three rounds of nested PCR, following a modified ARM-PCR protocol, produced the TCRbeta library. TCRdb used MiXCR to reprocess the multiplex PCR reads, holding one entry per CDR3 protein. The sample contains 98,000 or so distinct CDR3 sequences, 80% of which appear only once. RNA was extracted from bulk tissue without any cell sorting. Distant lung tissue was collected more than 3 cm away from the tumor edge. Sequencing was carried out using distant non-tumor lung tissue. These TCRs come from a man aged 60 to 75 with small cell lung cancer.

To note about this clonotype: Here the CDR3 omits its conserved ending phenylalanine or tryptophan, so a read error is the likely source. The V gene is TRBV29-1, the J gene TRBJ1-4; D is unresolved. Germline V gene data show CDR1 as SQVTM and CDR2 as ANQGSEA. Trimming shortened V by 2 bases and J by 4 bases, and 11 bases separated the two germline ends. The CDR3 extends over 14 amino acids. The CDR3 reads CSVERRQDNEKLFS. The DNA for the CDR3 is TGCAGCGTTGAAAGGCGGCAAGATAATGAAAAACTGTTTTCT.

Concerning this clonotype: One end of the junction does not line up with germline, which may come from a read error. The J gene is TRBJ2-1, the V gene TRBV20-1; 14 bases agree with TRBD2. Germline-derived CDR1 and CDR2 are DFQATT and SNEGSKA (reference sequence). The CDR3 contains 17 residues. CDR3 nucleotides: TGCAGTGTAGGGACTAGCGGGAGCCCAGACTCCTACAATGTGCAGTTCTTC. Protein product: CSVGTSGSPDSYNVQFF.

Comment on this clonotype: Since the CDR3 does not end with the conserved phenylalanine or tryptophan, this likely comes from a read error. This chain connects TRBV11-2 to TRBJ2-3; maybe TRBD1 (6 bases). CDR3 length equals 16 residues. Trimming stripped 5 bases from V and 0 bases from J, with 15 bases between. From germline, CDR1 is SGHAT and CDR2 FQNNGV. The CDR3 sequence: CASSHTCRGSTDTQYY. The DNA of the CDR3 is TGTGCCAGCAGCCACACTTGCAGGGGTAGCACAGATACGCAGTATTAT.

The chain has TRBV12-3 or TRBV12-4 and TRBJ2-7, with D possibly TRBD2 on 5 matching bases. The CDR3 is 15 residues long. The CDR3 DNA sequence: TGTGTCAGCAATGGACCGTGGACTGAATCCTACGAGCAGTACGTC. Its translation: CVSNGPWTESYEQYV.

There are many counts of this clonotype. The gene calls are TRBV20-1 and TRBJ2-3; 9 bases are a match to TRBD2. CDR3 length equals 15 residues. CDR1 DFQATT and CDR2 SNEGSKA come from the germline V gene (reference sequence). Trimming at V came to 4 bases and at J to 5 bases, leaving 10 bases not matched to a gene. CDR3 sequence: CSATQSQAGGDTQYF. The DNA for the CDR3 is TGCAGTGCTACCCAGAGTCAAGCGGGAGGAGATACGCAGTATTTT.

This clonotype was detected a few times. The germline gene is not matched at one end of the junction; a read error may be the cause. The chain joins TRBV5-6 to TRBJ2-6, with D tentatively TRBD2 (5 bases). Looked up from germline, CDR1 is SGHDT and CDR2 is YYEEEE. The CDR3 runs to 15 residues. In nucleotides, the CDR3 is TGTGCCAGTAGCTTAGACAATTCCGGGGTCAACATCCTGACTTTC. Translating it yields CASSLDNSGVNILTF.

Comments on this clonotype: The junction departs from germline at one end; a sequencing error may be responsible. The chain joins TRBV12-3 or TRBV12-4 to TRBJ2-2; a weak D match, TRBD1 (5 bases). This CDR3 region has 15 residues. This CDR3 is CVSSLRQGPTGELFF. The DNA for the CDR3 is TGTGTCAGCAGTTTACGCCAGGGCCCCACAGGGGAGCTGTTTTTT.

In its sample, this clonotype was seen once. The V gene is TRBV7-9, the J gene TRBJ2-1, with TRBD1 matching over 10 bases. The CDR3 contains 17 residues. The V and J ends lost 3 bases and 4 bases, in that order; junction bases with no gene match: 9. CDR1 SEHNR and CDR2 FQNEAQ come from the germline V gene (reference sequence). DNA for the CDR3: TGTGCCAGCAGCTTGGGACAGGGGACCCAGCGGTACAATGAGCAGTTCTTC. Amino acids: CASSLGQGTQRYNEQFF.

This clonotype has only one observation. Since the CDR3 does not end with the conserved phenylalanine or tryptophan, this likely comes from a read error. In DNA, the CDR3 is TGTGCCAGCAGCTTAGGTCTGCGGGGGAGTAAGCAGTTCTTA. Amino acids: CASSLGLRGSKQFL. This chain connects TRBV13 to TRBJ2-1; 7 bases are a match to TRBD2. CDR1 is PRHDT and CDR2 is FYEKMQ in the germline V gene (reference sequence). The J segment lost 11 bases and the V segment lost 0 bases, leaving 7 bases of the junction unmatched. CDR3 length: 14 amino acids.

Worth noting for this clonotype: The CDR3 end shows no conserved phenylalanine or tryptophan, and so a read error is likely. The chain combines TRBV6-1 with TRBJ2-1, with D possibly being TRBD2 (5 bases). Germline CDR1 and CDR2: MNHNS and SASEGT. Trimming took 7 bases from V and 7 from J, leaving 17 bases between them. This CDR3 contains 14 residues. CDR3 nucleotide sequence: TGTGCCAGCATCTTTAGCGTGATTAGGAATGAGCAGTTCTAC. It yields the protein CASIFSVIRNEQFY.

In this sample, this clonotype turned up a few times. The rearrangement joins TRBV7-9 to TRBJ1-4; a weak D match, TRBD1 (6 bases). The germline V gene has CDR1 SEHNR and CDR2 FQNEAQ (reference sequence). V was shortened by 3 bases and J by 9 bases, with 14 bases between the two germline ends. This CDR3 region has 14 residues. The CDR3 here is CASSLQGRDKKLFF. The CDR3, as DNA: TGTGCCAGCAGCTTGCAGGGGAGAGATAAAAAACTGTTTTTT.

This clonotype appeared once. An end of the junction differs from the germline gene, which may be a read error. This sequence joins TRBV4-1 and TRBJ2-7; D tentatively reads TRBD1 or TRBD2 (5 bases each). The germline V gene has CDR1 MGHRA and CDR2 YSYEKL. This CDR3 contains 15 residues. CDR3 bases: TGCGCCGGCAGCCAAAGGGGAGCCCCGGGCTACGAGCAGTACTTC. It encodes CAGSQRGAPGYEQYF.

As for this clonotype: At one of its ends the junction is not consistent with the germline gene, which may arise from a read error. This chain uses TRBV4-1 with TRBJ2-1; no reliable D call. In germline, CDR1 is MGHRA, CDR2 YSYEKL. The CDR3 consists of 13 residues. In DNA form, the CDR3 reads TGCGCCAGCAGTGAAGTACTTTCGGATGAACAGTTCTTC. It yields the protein CASSEVLSDEQFF.

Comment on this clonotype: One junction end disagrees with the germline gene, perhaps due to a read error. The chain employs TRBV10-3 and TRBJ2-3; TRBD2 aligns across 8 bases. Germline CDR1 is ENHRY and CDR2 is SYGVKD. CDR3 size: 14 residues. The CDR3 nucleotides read TGTGCCATCGGAGCGGGAGAAGGCACAGATACGCAGTTTTTT. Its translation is CAIGAGEGTDTQFF.

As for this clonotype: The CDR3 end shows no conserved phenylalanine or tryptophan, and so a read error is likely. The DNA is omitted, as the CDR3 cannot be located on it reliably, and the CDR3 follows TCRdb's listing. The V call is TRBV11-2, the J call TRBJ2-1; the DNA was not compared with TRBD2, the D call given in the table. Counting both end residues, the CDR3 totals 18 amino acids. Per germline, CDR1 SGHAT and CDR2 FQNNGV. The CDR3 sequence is CASSLGVAGDYYYNEQFI.

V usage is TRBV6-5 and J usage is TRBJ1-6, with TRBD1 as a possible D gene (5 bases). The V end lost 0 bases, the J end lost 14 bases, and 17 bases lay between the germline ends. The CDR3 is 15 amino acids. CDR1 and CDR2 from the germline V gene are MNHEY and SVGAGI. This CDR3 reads CASSYSSNGGSSLHF. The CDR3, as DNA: TGTGCCAGCAGTTACTCCTCAAATGGGGGATCATCCCTCCACTTT.

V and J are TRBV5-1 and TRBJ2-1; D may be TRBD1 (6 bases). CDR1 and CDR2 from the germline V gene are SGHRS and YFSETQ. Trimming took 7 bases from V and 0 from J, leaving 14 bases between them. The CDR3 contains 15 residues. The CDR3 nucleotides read TGCGCCAGCCACCAAAGAGGGGGCTCCTACAATGAGCAGTTCTTC. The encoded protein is CASHQRGGSYNEQFF.

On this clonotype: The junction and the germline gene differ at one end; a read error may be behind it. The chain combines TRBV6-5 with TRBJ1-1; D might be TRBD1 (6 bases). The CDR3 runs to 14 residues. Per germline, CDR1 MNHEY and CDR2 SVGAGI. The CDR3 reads CASNSQGSDTEAIF. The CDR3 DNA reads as TGTGCCAGCAACTCCCAGGGGTCGGACACTGAAGCTATCTTT.

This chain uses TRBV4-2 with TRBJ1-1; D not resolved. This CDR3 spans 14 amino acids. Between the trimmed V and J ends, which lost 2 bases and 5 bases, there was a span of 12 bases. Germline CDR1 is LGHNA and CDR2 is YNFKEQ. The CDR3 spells CASSQYWAWTEAFF. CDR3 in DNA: TGTGCCAGCAGCCAATATTGGGCTTGGACTGAAGCTTTCTTT.

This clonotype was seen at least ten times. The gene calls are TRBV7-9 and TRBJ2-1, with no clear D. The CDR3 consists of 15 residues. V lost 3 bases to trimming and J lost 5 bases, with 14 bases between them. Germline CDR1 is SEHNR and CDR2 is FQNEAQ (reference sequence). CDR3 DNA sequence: TGTGCCAGCAGCTTCGTCGCAACGGCAAACAATGAGCAGTTCTTC. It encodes CASSFVATANNEQFF.

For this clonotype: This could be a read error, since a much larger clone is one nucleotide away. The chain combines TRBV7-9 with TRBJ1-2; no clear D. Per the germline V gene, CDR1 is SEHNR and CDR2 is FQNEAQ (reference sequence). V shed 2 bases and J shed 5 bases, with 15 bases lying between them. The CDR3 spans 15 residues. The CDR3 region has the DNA TGTGCCAGCAGCTTAAAGGCAGTGGAAGAGTATGGCTACACCTTC. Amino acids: CASSLKAVEEYGYTF. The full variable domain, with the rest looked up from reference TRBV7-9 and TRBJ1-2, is DTGVSQNPRHKITKRGQNVTFRCDPISEHNRLYWYRQTLGQGPEFLTYFQNEAQLEKSRLLSDRFSAERPKGSFSTLEIQRTEQGDSAMYLCASSLKAVEEYGYTFGSGTRLTVV.

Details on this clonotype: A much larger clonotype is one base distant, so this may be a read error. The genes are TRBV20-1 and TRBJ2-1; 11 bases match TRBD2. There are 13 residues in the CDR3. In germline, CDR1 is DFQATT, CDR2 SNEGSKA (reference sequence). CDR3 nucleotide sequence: TGCGGTGCCCCGGGACTAGCGGACAATGAGCAGTTCTTC. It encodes CGAPGLADNEQFF.

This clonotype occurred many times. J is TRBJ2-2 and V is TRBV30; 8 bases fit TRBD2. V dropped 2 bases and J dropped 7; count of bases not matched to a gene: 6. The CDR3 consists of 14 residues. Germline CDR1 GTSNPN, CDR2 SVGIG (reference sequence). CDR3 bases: TGTGCCTGGAGTACCGGGAGGGCCCTCGGGGAGCTGTTTTTT. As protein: CAWSTGRALGELFF.

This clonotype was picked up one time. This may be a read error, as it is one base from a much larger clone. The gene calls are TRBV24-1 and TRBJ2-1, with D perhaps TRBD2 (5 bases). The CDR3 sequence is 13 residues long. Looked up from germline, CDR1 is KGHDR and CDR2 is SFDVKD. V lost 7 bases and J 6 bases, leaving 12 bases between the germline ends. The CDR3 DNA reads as TGTGCCACCAGGGATATCGGGATCAATGAGCAGTTCTTC. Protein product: CATRDIGINEQFF.

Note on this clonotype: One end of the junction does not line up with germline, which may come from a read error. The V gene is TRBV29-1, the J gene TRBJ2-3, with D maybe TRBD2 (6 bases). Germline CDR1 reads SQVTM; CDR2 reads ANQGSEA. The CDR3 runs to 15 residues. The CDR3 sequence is CSVDAGRPQTDTHYF. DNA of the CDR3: TGCAGCGTTGATGCGGGGCGGCCACAAACAGATACGCATTATTTT.

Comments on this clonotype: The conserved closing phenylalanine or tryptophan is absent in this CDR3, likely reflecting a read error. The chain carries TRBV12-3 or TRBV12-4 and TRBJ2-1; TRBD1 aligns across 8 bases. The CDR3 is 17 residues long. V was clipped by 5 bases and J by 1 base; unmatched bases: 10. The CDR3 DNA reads TGTGCCAGCAGTCCTTTCCAGGGGGCGTTTTCCTACAATGAGCAGTTCATC. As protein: CASSPFQGAFSYNEQFI.

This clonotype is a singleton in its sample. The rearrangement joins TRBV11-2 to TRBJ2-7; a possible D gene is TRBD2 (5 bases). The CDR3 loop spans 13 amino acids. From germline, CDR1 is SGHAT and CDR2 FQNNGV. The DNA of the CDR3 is TGCGCCAGCAGCTTCCCAAGCGGATACGAGCCGTACGTA. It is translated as CASSFPSGYEPYV.

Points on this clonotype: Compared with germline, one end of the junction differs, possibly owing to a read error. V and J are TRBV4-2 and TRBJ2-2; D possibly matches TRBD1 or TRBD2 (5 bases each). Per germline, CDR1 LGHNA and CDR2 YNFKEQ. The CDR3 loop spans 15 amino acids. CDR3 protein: CVSSQEGCRTGELFF. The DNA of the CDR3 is TGTGTCAGCAGCCAAGAGGGGTGTAGGACCGGGGAGCTGTTTTTT.

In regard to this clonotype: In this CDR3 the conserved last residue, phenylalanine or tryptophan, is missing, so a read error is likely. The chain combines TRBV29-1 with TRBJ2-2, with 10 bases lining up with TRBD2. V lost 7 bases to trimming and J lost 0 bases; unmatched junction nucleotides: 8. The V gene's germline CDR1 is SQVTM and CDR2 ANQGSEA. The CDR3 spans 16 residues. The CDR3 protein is CSALVAGGANTGELFL. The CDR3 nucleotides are TGCAGCGCTTTGGTAGCGGGAGGCGCGAACACCGGGGAGCTGTTTTTG.

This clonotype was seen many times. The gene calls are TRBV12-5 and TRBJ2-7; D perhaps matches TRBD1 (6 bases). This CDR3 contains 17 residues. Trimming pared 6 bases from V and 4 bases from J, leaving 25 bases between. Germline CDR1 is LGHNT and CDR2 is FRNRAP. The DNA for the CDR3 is TGTGCTAGTGGACCCCCGCCGACAGGACCATCAAGTTACGAGCAGTACTTC. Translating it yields CASGPPPTGPSSYEQYF.